This TCR beta chain appears in the sequencing data of a study of blood T cells in healthy people across ages. Unmatched junction bases numbered 5, after V lost 2 bases and J lost 4 bases. The CDR3 sequence is 15 residues long. CDR1 and CDR2 (germline): MDHEN, SYDVKM. Combining a sample-barcoded 5' primer with a J-beta primer mix, a second PCR ran for roughly 7 to 12 cycles. TCRdb ran MiXCR on the 5' RACE reads and lists one entry per CDR3 protein. The data show about a million distinct CDR3 sequences, 35% to 40% seen once. The TCR sequence derives from a man aged 18 to 30 in good health. What was sequenced was blood. V is TRBV28 and J is TRBJ2-1; TRBD2 agrees at 7 bases. CDR3 coding DNA: TGTGCCAGCAGTTTAGGGTCTAGCGGATACAATGAGCAGTTCTTC. Translating it yields CASSLGSSGYNEQFF.